This TCR beta chain was found in a study (dated by TCRdb to the mid-2010s). Notes on the research overall: The study set out to test whether tumor-infiltrating Tregs in breast cancer get recruited from blood Tregs or are instead converted in situ from other CD4+ T cell subsets. General findings and caveats noted by the study authors: Validation in the larger cohort was restricted to a single TCR beta V-J rearrangement rather than whole repertoires. The greatest overlap of tumor-infiltrating Treg TCR alpha and beta sequences was observed with tumor naive CD4+ T cells, followed by blood naive CD4+ T cells. Tumor memory CD4+ T cell TCR gene usage was found to cluster with blood and lymph node memory CD4+ cells and with lymph node naive CD4+ cells.

The Miltenyi Naive CD4+ T Cell Isolation kit was used to purify naive CD4+ T cells, and CD25 microbeads were used to remove Tregs. Tregs, naive and memory CD4+ T cells from tumor, blood and ipsilateral draining lymph nodes of about five breast cancer patients underwent full-length TCR alpha and beta sequencing. Tumor tissue, along with lymph nodes from ipsilateral axillary dissection, was perfused with PBS, minced, and then digested using collagenase I and hyaluronidase. A purity exceeding 90% was confirmed by FACS for the sorted cell populations. In the germline V gene, CDR1 corresponds to KGHSH and CDR2 to LQKENI. Including the terminal cysteine and phenylalanine, the CDR3 comprises 14 residues. The entry retains the CDR3 DNA only, 42 bases that are in frame from base 1. V is pared back by 0 bases and J by 1 base, with 5 bases lying between the germline termini. Full-length TCR variable regions were amplified by 5' RACE PCR using constant-region reverse primers, and then by semi-nested PCR using Nested Universal Primer A. Using the ReliaPrep RNA Cell Miniprep System, total RNA was extracted, and the SMARTer RACE 5'/3' Kit was then used to reverse transcribe the RNA into 5'RACE-ready cDNA. Multiplex adaptors were used to barcode the full-length TCR alpha and beta libraries, which were then sequenced on an Illumina MiSeq. Under the source paper's analysis protocol: Sequencing data were pooled across the five patients for each of nine subset-tissue groups and compared by unsupervised clustering of TCR gene usage. The Morisita-Horn index was used to calculate repertoire similarity, with shared sequences weighted by how much each contributed to each repertoire. In TCRdb, the public reads were trimmed at Q25 with fastp and aligned with MiXCR, with productive beta chains retained. Merged by CDR3 protein, the rows form single entries marked with the most common genes and DNA. TCRdb, rather than the study authors, made the V and J calls. Here the sample has some 10,000 distinct CDR3 sequences; about 50% occur a single time. Clones ranked in the top ten supply around 11% of the sample.

This clonotype was observed a few times. It has no known antigen specificity. The input lacks base qualities; no much larger clone sits a single base away. The receptor was derived from a female donor with breast cancer. Material for sequencing was tumor-infiltrating naive CD4+ T cells sorted from the breast tumor. The cell subset or site tag for this specimen amounts to: naive CD4+ T cells, CD4+CD45RA+CD25-. The sequence is built from TRBV18 and TRBJ2-3; the D gene cannot be named for sure. The DNA is as follows: TGTGCCAGCTCACCACCTTCGGGCACAGATACGCAGTATTTT. It encodes CASSPPSGTDTQYF.